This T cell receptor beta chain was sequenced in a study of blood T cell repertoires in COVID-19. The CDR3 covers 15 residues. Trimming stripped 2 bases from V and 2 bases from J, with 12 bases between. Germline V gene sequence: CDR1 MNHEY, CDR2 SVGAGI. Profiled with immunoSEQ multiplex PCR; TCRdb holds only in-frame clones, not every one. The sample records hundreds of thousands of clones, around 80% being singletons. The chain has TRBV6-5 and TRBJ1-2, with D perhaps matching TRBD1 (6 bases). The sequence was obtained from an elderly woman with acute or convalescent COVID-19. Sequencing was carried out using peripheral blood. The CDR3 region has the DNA TGTGCCAGCAGTTACGCCGGACAGCACAACTATGGCTACACCTTC. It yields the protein CASSYAGQHNYGYTF.